The 14 T cell receptor beta chains below come from one sample, sequenced in a study of sequential checkpoint blockade in melanoma. Treatment denoted: randomized to nivolumab then ipilimumab (arm A) or the reverse (arm B). This table comes from immunoSEQ multiplex PCR, and its TCRdb copy is limited to in-frame clones, with some not included. The profile covers tens of thousands of clones, with around nine tenths appearing a single time and about a fifth taken by the ten largest. The sample was CD8+ T cells sorted from blood (inferred from file names), taken from a patient given nivolumab and ipilimumab in sequence. All receptors derive from a human donor with melanoma.

The chain carries TRBV7-9 and TRBJ1-2; 7 nucleotides match TRBD1. CDR1 SEHNR and CDR2 FQNEAQ come from the germline V gene (reference sequence). V lost 3 bases, J lost 6 bases, and 7 bases stayed unmatched. The CDR3 totals 14 residues. Here the CDR3 reads CASSFPDRWHGYTF. DNA for the CDR3: TGTGCCAGCAGCTTCCCGGACAGGTGGCATGGCTACACCTTC.

The chain links TRBV27 to TRBJ1-1, with D unclear. V lost 6 bases, J lost 0 bases, and 8 bases lay in between. This CDR3 is built from 13 residues. Germline values: CDR1 MNHEY, CDR2 SMNVEV (reference sequence). Here the CDR3 reads CASSPQVNTEAFF. The DNA for the CDR3 is TGTGCCAGCAGCCCCCAGGTGAACACTGAAGCTTTCTTT.

The rearrangement uses TRBV4-1 and TRBJ2-1, with D possibly matching TRBD2 (5 bases). Germline loops: CDR1 MGHRA, CDR2 YSYEKL. V was pared by 4 bases and J by 4 bases, with 8 bases between. CDR3 length: 13 residues. The CDR3 protein is CASSPRVYNEQFF. CDR3 sequence (DNA): TGCGCCAGCAGCCCGAGGGTATACAATGAGCAGTTCTTC.

The chain is built from TRBV27 and TRBJ1-1; 7 nucleotides line up with TRBD1. Trimming cost V 7 bases and J 1 base; bases outside gene matches: 15. CDR3 length: 17 residues. CDR1 and CDR2 from the germline V gene are MNHEY and SMNVEV (reference sequence). CDR3 sequence: CASNEGALYLRNTEAFF. In DNA form, the CDR3 reads TGTGCCAGCAACGAGGGGGCTCTATATCTTAGGAACACTGAAGCTTTCTTT.

The chain links TRBV28 to TRBJ2-1, with 10 bases lining up with TRBD2. V shed 7 bases and J 6 bases; nucleotides not matched to a gene: 6. Germline V gene lookup returns CDR1 MDHEN and CDR2 SYDVKM. The CDR3 contains 14 residues. The CDR3 loop is CASTLAGEFNEQFF. The CDR3 DNA reads TGTGCCAGCACGCTAGCGGGAGAGTTCAATGAGCAGTTCTTC.

This chain joins TRBV11-2 and TRBJ2-1; D gene uncertain. V dropped 3 bases and J dropped 8 bases, with 14 bases sitting between them. CDR3 length: 14 residues. The germline gives CDR1 SGHAT, CDR2 FQNNGV. CDR3 sequence (DNA): TGTGCCAGCAGCTTCGCAGGTGCCGACCATGAGCAGTTCTTC. Translation gives CASSFAGADHEQFF.

This chain uses TRBV7-8 with TRBJ2-1, with 12 positions matching TRBD2. CDR3 size: 17 residues. The trim removed 3 bases at V and 4 bases at J, leaving 7 bases unmatched. CDR1 SGHVS and CDR2 FQNEAQ come from the germline V gene. The CDR3 reads CASSFGLAGGLYNEQFF. CDR3 DNA sequence: TGTGCCAGCAGCTTCGGGCTAGCGGGAGGGCTATACAATGAGCAGTTCTTC.

The chain recombines TRBV5-1 with TRBJ1-1; 11 bases line up with TRBD1. Germline V gene lookup returns CDR1 SGHRS and CDR2 YFSETQ. This CDR3 has 16 amino acids. The ends lost 0 bases at V and 6 bases at J; junction bases unmatched: 7. CDR3 DNA sequence: TGCGCCAGCAGCTTGGCAGGGGACAGGGGGATACCTGAAGCTTTCTTT. This codes for CASSLAGDRGIPEAFF.

This sequence joins TRBV4-1 and TRBJ2-7; 10 positions match TRBD2. Trimming at V came to 1 base and at J to 7 bases, leaving 10 bases not matched to a gene. Germline lookup yields CDR1 MGHRA and CDR2 YSYEKL. CDR3 length: 16 amino acids. CDR3 in amino acids: CASSQVGLAGEEEQYF. The CDR3 nucleotides are TGCGCCAGCAGCCAAGTGGGGCTAGCGGGAGAAGAAGAGCAGTACTTC.

The chain links TRBV5-4 to TRBJ2-7; 7 bases line up with TRBD1. Germline loops: CDR1 SGHNT, CDR2 YYREEE (reference sequence). This CDR3 is 12 amino acids long. J gave up 3 bases and V 3 bases, and 0 bases lay outside the gene matches. The CDR3, as DNA: TGTGCCAGCAGCTGGGACAGCTACGAGCAGTACTTC. Translating gives CASSWDSYEQYF.

The table lists this clone with a few counts. This CDR3 reads CSVQTGQMNTEAFF. CDR3 bases: TGCAGCGTCCAGACTGGACAGATGAACACTGAAGCTTTCTTT. The rearrangement joins TRBV29-1 to TRBJ1-1; a weak D match, TRBD1 (6 bases). Trimming took 6 bases from V and 0 from J, leaving 14 bases between them. Germline CDR1 and CDR2: SQVTM and ANQGSEA. The CDR3 has 14 amino acids. Full variable domain (outside the CDR3, taken from reference TRBV29-1 and TRBJ1-1): SAVISQKPSRDICQRGTSLTIQCQVDSQVTMMFWYRQQPGQSLTLIATANQGSEATYESGFVIDKFPISRPNLTFSTLTVSNMSPEDSSIYLCSVQTGQMNTEAFFGQGTRLTVV.

The CDR3 sequence is CASWTRTVNYGYTF. The CDR3 bases are TGTGCCAGTTGGACGAGGACAGTCAACTATGGCTACACCTTC. The gene calls are TRBV19 and TRBJ1-2; the D gene is possibly TRBD1 (6 bases). The CDR3 totals 14 residues. With 8 bases removed from V and 2 bases from J, the gap between germline ends came to 15 bases. CDR1 and CDR2 from the germline V gene are LNHDA and SQIVND (reference sequence).

The rearrangement links TRBV30 to TRBJ2-1; 8 nucleotides match TRBD1. Germline loops: CDR1 GTSNPN, CDR2 SVGIG (reference sequence). V trimming: 2 bases; J trimming: 7 bases; junction bases outside the gene matches: 1. The CDR3 is 12 residues long. CDR3 in amino acids: CAWSRQGNEQFF. As DNA, the CDR3 is TGTGCCTGGAGTCGACAGGGGAATGAGCAGTTCTTC.

This clone was picked up a small number of times. This CDR3 is CASSLKAGQSFYGYTF. The CDR3 region has the DNA TGTGCCAGCAGCTTAAAGGCGGGACAGTCCTTCTATGGCTACACCTTC. This chain links TRBV7-8 with TRBJ1-2, with 7 positions matching TRBD1. The CDR3 runs 16 residues. Germline lookup yields CDR1 SGHVS and CDR2 FQNEAQ. Losses at the gene ends were 2 bases for V and 4 bases for J; bases not matched to a gene: 10.